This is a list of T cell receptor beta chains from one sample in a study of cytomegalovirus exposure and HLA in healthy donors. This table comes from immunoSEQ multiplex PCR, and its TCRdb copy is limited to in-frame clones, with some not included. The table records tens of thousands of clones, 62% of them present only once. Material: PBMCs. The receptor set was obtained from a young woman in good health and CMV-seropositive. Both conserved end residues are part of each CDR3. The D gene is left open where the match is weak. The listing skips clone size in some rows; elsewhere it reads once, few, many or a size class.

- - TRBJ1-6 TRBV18 TGTGCCAGCTCACCGTCTACCTCCTATAATTCACCCCTCCACTTT CASSPSTSYNSPLHF
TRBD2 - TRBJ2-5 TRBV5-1 TGCGCCAGCAGCTTGGTGGGGGGGCAAGAGACCCAGTACTTC CASSLVGGQETQYF
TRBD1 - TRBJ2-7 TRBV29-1 TGCAGCGTTGGATATCGGGACAGCCACTCCTACGAGCAGTACTTC CSVGYRDSHSYEQYF
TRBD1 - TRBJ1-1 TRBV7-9 TGTGCCAGCAGCTTAAGGACAGGGGTCTTTGAAGCTTTCTTT CASSLRTGVFEAFF
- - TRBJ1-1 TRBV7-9 TGTGCCAGCAGCCTGGGCGGGGCGAACACTGAAGCTTTCTTT CASSLGGANTEAFF
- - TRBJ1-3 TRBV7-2 TGTGCCAGCAGCTTGACATGGTTAACTGGAAACACCATATATTTT CASSLTWLTGNTIYF
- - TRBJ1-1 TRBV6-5 TGTGCCAGCAGGGGGGGGACGGTAGGCACTGAAGCTTTCTTT CASRGGTVGTEAFF
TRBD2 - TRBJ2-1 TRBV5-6 TGTGCCAGCAGCTCGGGGGGTTGGTCCTACAATGAGCAGTTCTTC CASSSGGWSYNEQFF
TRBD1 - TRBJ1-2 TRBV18 TGTGCCAGCTCACCCTTCGGACAGGGGGCGGATGGCTACACCTTC CASSPFGQGADGYTF
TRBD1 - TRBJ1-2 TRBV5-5 TGTGCCAGCAGCCGGGGACAGGGACAGTATGGCTACACCTTC CASSRGQGQYGYTF
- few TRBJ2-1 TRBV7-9 TGTGCCAGCAGCGCGATATACAATGAGCAGTTCTTC CASSAIYNEQFF
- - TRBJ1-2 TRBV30 TGTGCCTGGAGTGTCGGGGGAGGCTACACCTTC CAWSVGGGYTF
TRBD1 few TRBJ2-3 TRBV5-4 TGTGCCAGCAGTTACCACACAGGGGGAGAGACAGATACGCAGTATTTT CASSYHTGGETDTQYF
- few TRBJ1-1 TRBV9 TGTGCCAGCAGCGTACAGGGAGGGAACACTGAAGCTTTCTTT CASSVQGGNTEAFF
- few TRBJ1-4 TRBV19 TGTGCCAGTAGTATCTGGACTGAACTGTTTTTT CASSIWTELFF
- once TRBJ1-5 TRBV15 TGTGCCACCAGCGGCAGGGGATATAGCAATCAGCCCCAGCATTTT CATSGRGYSNQPQHF
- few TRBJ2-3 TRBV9 TGTGCCAGCAGCCCGAGAGCGGGCGCGAGCACAGATACGCAGTATTTT CASSPRAGASTDTQYF
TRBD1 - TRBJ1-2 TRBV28 TGTGCCAGCAGTTTACCCCCCGGACAGGGGATGGGCTACACCTTC CASSLPPGQGMGYTF
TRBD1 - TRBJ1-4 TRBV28 TGTGCCAGCAGTTCAGGGGGCGTGACTGCAACTAATGAAAAACTGTTTTTT CASSSGGVTATNEKLFF
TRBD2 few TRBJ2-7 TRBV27 TGTGCCAGCAGTGCCGGGACTAGGGGCGAGCAGTACTTC CASSAGTRGEQYF
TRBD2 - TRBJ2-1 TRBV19 TGTGCCAGCGCGACTAGCGGTGATTACAATGAGCAGTTCTTC CASATSGDYNEQFF
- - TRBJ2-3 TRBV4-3 TGCGCCAGCAGCCAAGGGTCGGGGTCAAGCACAGATACGCAGTATTTT CASSQGSGSSTDTQYF
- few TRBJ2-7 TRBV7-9 TGTGCCAGCAGCTCGGAGGTTTTTAACTCCTACGAGCAGTACTTC CASSSEVFNSYEQYF
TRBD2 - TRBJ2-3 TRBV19 TGTGCCAGTAGTACGACTAGCGGTTCCACAGATACGCAGTATTTT CASSTTSGSTDTQYF
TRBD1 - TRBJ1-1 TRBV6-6 TGTGCCAGCAGCAACTCCAGGGGGTTGAACACTGAAGCTTTCTTT CASSNSRGLNTEAFF
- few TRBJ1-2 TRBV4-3 TGCGCCAGCAGCCGCGTGACAGGCGGGGGGGACTATGGCTACACCTTC CASSRVTGGGDYGYTF
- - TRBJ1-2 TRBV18 TGTGCCAGCTCACCACAAAATCCGGGACAAACACCAAGTGGCTACCCCTTC CASSPQNPGQTPSGYPF
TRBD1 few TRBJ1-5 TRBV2 TGTGCCAGCGGACAGGGTGGTAATCAGCCCCAGCATTTT CASGQGGNQPQHF
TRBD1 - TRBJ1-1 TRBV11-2 TGTGCCAGCAGCTTAGAACCGGACAGGGAAGCTTTCTTT CASSLEPDREAFF
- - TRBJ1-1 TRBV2 TGTGCCAGCAGGGAGGTGGCTGAAGCTTTCTTT CASREVAEAFF
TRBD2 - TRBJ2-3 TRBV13 TGTGCCAGCAGCAAGGGACTAGCGGGGCAAAGGGAGGGGCAGTATTTT CASSKGLAGQREGQYF
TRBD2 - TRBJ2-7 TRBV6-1 TGTGCCAGCAGTGAAGCGCTGACGGGGGGGTTTCGCGAGCAGTACTTC CASSEALTGGFREQYF
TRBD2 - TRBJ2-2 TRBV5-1 TGCGCCAGCGCCCAAGGCCCTAGCGGGGGGCCTAACACCGGGGAGCTGTTTTTT CASAQGPSGGPNTGELFF
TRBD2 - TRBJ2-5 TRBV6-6 TGTGCCAGCAGTTACAGTAGCGGGGGGTGGGAGACCCAGTACTTC CASSYSSGGWETQYF
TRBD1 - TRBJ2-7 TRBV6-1 TGTGCCAGCAGTGAAGCGACAGGGCCCACCTACGAGCAGTACTTC CASSEATGPTYEQYF
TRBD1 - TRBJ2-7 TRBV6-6 TGTGCCAGCAGTTTACAGGGGAGCTACGAGCAGTACTTC CASSLQGSYEQYF
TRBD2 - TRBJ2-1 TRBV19 TGTGCCAGTAGTTCAACCGGGACTAGGCCCGCCAATGAGCAGTTCTTC CASSSTGTRPANEQFF
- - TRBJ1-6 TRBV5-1 TGCGCCAGCAGCTTGGAGGGGATGGGTAATTCACCCCTCCACTTT CASSLEGMGNSPLHF
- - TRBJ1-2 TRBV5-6 TGTGCCAGCAGCTTGCCCGGGAACTATGGCTACACCTTC CASSLPGNYGYTF
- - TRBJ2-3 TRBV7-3 TGTGCCAGCAGCTCCCAGGGACACCTCACAGATACGCAGTATTTT CASSSQGHLTDTQYF
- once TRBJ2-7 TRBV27 TGTGCCAGCAGTATTATGGGGACAAGCTCCTACGAGCAGTACTTC CASSIMGTSSYEQYF
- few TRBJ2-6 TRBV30 TGTGCCTGGACCGTTTCGGGTTTAATTCCGAGGGGGGCCAACGTCCTGACTTTC CAWTVSGLIPRGANVLTF
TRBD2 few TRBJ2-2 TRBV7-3 TGTGCCAGCAGCGCCCAAACGGGACTAGTCGCCGGGGAGCTGTTTTTT CASSAQTGLVAGELFF
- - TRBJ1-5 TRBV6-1 TGTGCCAGCTACCTCGGAAGGGAGGGGACTCAGCCCCAGCATTTT CASYLGREGTQPQHF
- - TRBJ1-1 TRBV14 TGTGCCAGCGCAAAGCAGGGGCTGATGAACACTGAAGCTTTCTTT CASAKQGLMNTEAFF
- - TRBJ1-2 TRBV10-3 TGTGCCATCAGTGATCCGGTCGACTATGGCTACACCTTC CAISDPVDYGYTF
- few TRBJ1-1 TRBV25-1 TGTGCCAGCAGTGCTTTGGGGGCCGGGGGGACTGAAGCTTTCTTT CASSALGAGGTEAFF
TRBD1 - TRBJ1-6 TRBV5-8 TGTGCCAGCAGCTGGTCGGGACAGGGAAATTCACCCCTCCACTTT CASSWSGQGNSPLHF
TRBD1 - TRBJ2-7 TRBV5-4 TGTGCCAGCAGCTTTGGGGACAGCATATACGAGCAGTACTTC CASSFGDSIYEQYF
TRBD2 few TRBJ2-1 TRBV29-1 TGCAGCGTTGTGGGACGGGGTCTAGCGGGGGGGCGTGAGCAGTTCTTC CSVVGRGLAGGREQFF
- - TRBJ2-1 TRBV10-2 TGCGCCAGCACCCACTCGGGTGAGCAGTTCTTC CASTHSGEQFF
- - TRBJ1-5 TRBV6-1 TGTGCCAGCAGTAGACTGTCTAGAAGCAATCAAGCCCAGCATTTT CASSRLSRSNQAQHF
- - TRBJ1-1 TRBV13 TGTGCCAGCAGCCGCCCGGGACATCTGAACACTGAAGCTTTCTTT CASSRPGHLNTEAFF
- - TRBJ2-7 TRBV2 TGTGCCAGCAGGTTTGCCCCCCGCGTTGGTTTCTCCTACGAGCAGTACTTC CASRFAPRVGFSYEQYF
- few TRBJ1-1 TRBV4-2 TGTGCCAGCAGCCAACAGGGGACCTATGAAGCTTTCTTT CASSQQGTYEAFF